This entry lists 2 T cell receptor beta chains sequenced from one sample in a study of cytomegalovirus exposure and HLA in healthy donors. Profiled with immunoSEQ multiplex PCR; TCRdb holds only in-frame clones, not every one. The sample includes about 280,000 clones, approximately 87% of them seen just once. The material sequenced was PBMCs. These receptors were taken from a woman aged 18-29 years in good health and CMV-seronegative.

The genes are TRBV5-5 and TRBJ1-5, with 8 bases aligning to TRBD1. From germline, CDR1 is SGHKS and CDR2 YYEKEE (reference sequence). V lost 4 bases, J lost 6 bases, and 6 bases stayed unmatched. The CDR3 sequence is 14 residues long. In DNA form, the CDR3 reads TGTGCCAGCAGCCTCCAGGGGGCTGGTCAGCCCCAGCATTTT. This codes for CASSLQGAGQPQHF.

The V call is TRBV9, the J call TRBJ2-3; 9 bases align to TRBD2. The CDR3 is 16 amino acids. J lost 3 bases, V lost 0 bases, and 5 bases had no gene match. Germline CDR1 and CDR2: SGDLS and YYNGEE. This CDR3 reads CASSVGRGGQTDTQYF. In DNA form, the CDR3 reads TGTGCCAGCAGCGTAGGGCGGGGGGGGCAAACAGATACGCAGTATTTT.